Following are 31 T cell receptor beta chains from one sample sequenced in a study of CXCR3-negative and CXCR3-positive naive CD8 T cells. Carrying UMI labels, the TRB cDNA libraries were prepared through 5' RACE. TCRdb reprocessed the 5' RACE reads and keeps a single row for each CDR3 protein, giving no DNA. Its table records about 22,000 distinct CDR3 sequences. Material: memory CD8+ T cells from blood. The receptors were sampled from a human donor in good health. Some clones in this sample may be carry-over from other donors' samples.

The chain recombines TRBV12-3 or TRBV12-4 with TRBJ2-7; the TCRdb call, TRBD2, lacks DNA for checking. The CDR3 contains 16 residues. The CDR3 protein is CASSPGTSGSSYEQYF.

According to its frequency, this clonotype is medium-sized. The gene calls are TRBV6-5 and TRBJ2-2. Germline V CDR1 and CDR2: MNHEY, SVGAGI. The CDR3 totals 16 residues. The CDR3 here is CASSYSMGTNTGELFF.

The chain links TRBV28 to TRBJ2-1; TCRdb picks TRBD1, but there is no DNA to check that call. The CDR3 has 16 residues. Germline V gene lookup returns CDR1 MDHEN and CDR2 SYDVKM. The CDR3 reads CASSLFQGGKYNEQFF.

This chain's CDR3 is CASSFFSSEQFF. This chain uses TRBV5-1 with TRBJ2-1. This CDR3 has 12 amino acids. The germline V gene has CDR1 SGHRS and CDR2 YFSETQ. Full variable domain (remainder filled in from reference TRBV5-1 and TRBJ2-1): KAGVTQTPRYLIKTRGQQVTLSCSPISGHRSVSWYQQTPGQGLQFLFEYFSETQRNKGNFPGRFSGRQFSNSRSEMNVSTLELGDSALYLCASSFFSSEQFFGPGTRLTVL.

The rearrangement links TRBV6-2 or TRBV6-3 to TRBJ2-1; TCRdb proposes TRBD1, but this gene call is untestable without DNA. This CDR3 comprises 16 residues. Per germline, CDR1 MNHEY and CDR2 SVGEGT. The CDR3 reads CASSYREAGDYNEQFF.

The genes are TRBV18 and TRBJ2-3. CDR3 size: 14 residues. CDR1 KGHSH and CDR2 LQKENI come from the germline V gene. CDR3 residues: CASSPDGYTDTQYF.

This sequence joins TRBV28 and TRBJ2-1; TCRdb outputs TRBD1, but without DNA this stays unchecked. Germline V lookup: CDR1 MDHEN, CDR2 SYDVKM. The CDR3 is 15 amino acids. The CDR3 spells CASSYWNGRYNEQFF. Full variable domain (outside the CDR3, taken from reference TRBV28 and TRBJ2-1): DVKVTQSSRYLVKRTGEKVFLECVQDMDHENMFWYRQDPGLGLRLIYFSYDVKMKEKGDIPEGYSVSREKKERFSLILESASTNQTSMYLCASSYWNGRYNEQFFGPGTRLTVL.

The chain employs TRBV12-3 or TRBV12-4 and TRBJ2-3; TCRdb designates TRBD1, a call that cannot be tested without DNA. The CDR3 runs to 14 residues. The CDR3 is CASSPLSRTDTQYF.

The chain joins TRBV20-1 to TRBJ1-1. Germline V lookup: CDR1 DFQATT, CDR2 SNEGSKA (reference sequence). There are 12 residues in the CDR3. The CDR3 protein is CSVRSGNTEAFF.

The rearrangement uses TRBV7-2 and TRBJ2-2; the TRBD1 assignment by TCRdb is unverifiable without DNA. CDR1 and CDR2 (germline): SGHTA, FQGNSA. The CDR3 is 17 amino acids. The CDR3 sequence: CASSRARDGIDTGELFF.

The chain employs TRBV20-1 and TRBJ2-1. Germline CDR1 and CDR2: DFQATT and SNEGSKA (reference sequence). CDR3 size: 15 residues. The CDR3 sequence: CSATGLASSYNEQFF.

V is TRBV6-1 and J is TRBJ2-1; with no DNA, the TCRdb D assignment of TRBD2 cannot be verified. Germline loops: CDR1 MNHNS, CDR2 SASEGT. This CDR3 has 15 residues. The CDR3 is CASSDSHGEANEQFF.

J is TRBJ2-6 and V is TRBV29-1; there is no DNA to check the TCRdb D call of TRBD1. Looked up from germline, CDR1 is SQVTM and CDR2 is ANQGSEA. The CDR3 is 15 residues long. The CDR3 sequence: CSIRDSPSGANVLTF.

The genes are TRBV5-1 and TRBJ2-2; the TRBD1 assignment by TCRdb is unverifiable without DNA. The CDR3 is 16 residues long. Germline CDR1 is SGHRS and CDR2 is YFSETQ. CDR3 sequence: CASSTGQGLNVGELFF.

The rearrangement links TRBV4-1 to TRBJ2-1; TCRdb selects TRBD1, and the lack of DNA leaves this call unchecked. From germline, CDR1 is MGHRA and CDR2 YSYEKL. The CDR3 contains 17 residues. CDR3 in amino acids: CASSRGLGGGLQNEQFF.

V gene TRBV29-1 combines with J gene TRBJ2-7; TCRdb's D call, TRBD1, is unchecked because there is no DNA. Germline V lookup: CDR1 SQVTM, CDR2 ANQGSEA. The CDR3 has 13 residues. The CDR3 is CSVERTGSYEQYF.

V gene TRBV12-3 or TRBV12-4 combines with J gene TRBJ1-2; TCRdb's assignment of TRBD1 cannot be checked, as there is no DNA. This CDR3 has 15 amino acids. The CDR3 region is CASSFLAGTGYGYTF.

This clonotype is called medium-sized based on its frequency. This chain uses TRBV25-1 with TRBJ2-1; lacking DNA, the TRBD1 call made by TCRdb goes unchecked. Germline V lookup: CDR1 MGHDK, CDR2 SYGVNS. CDR3 length: 14 amino acids. CDR3 in amino acids: CASSEPGRHNEQFF.

The CDR3 loop reads CASSQDLRGPGAGELFF. The gene calls are TRBV3-1 and TRBJ2-2; without DNA, the TCRdb call of TRBD1 cannot be checked. The CDR3 extends over 17 amino acids. In germline, CDR1 is LGHDT, CDR2 YNNKEL (reference sequence).

This rearrangement joins TRBV19 to TRBJ2-1; TCRdb's D call of TRBD2 is untestable without DNA. The CDR3 sequence is 16 residues long. CDR1 and CDR2 (germline): LNHDA, SQIVND (reference sequence). The CDR3 sequence: CASRFSGRASYNEQFF.

The chain has TRBV23-1 and TRBJ1-6. TRBV23-1 is designated an ORF whose function remains uncertain. This CDR3 has 15 residues. CDR3 region: CASSQSTGANSPLHF.

This clonotype is classed as medium-sized by frequency. The J gene is TRBJ2-1, the V gene TRBV6-2 or TRBV6-3; TCRdb indicates TRBD2, and absent DNA this call remains unverified. In germline, CDR1 is MNHEY, CDR2 SVGEGT. This CDR3 is 14 amino acids long. The CDR3 region is CASSPPGSYNEQFF.

The genes are TRBV4-2 and TRBJ2-7; TCRdb's D call of TRBD2 is untestable without DNA. This CDR3 spans 14 amino acids. Germline CDR1 and CDR2: LGHNA and YNFKEQ. The CDR3 region is CASSLGTSGYEQYF.

This sequence joins TRBV11-3 and TRBJ1-6. The CDR3 extends over 12 amino acids. Per the germline V gene, CDR1 is SGHNT and CDR2 is YENEEA. The CDR3 reads CASSSGDSPLHF.

This rearrangement joins TRBV6-4 to TRBJ2-3; TCRdb outputs TRBD2, but without DNA this stays unchecked. The CDR3 sequence is 18 residues long. Germline V gene data show CDR1 as MRHNA and CDR2 as SNTAGT. The CDR3 loop is CASSFSATSGGYTDTQYF.

This chain connects TRBV6-1 to TRBJ2-2; TCRdb indicates TRBD2, and absent DNA this call remains unverified. The CDR3 sequence is 16 residues long. Germline V gene sequence: CDR1 MNHNS, CDR2 SASEGT. CDR3: CASSETGIAGPGELFF.

The chain couples TRBV4-3 to TRBJ2-7; absent DNA, TCRdb's TRBD2 call cannot be checked. The CDR3 is made up of 14 amino acids. CDR1 LGHNA and CDR2 YSLEER come from the germline V gene. The CDR3 region is CASSQEVLGHEQYF.

The chain links TRBV6-4 to TRBJ2-1; TCRdb's assignment of TRBD2 cannot be checked, as there is no DNA. The CDR3 contains 16 residues. From germline, CDR1 is MRHNA and CDR2 SNTAGT. CDR3 residues: CASSEAAGGAYNEQFF.

The gene calls are TRBV7-5 and TRBJ2-3; checking the TCRdb D call of TRBD1 is not possible without DNA. TRBV7-5 is a recognized pseudogene. The CDR3 is 18 residues long. The CDR3 region is CISVPEAGLGGRTDTQYF.

The V and J genes are TRBV27 and TRBJ2-7; with no DNA, the TCRdb D assignment of TRBD1 cannot be verified. CDR3 length: 14 residues. The V gene's germline CDR1 is MNHEY and CDR2 SMNVEV (reference sequence). The chain's CDR3 is CASSPGQTLYEQYF.

The chain links TRBV4-3 to TRBJ1-3. Germline CDR1 LGHNA, CDR2 YSLEER. The CDR3 length is 15 residues. The chain's CDR3 is CASSQDGGAGNTIYF.